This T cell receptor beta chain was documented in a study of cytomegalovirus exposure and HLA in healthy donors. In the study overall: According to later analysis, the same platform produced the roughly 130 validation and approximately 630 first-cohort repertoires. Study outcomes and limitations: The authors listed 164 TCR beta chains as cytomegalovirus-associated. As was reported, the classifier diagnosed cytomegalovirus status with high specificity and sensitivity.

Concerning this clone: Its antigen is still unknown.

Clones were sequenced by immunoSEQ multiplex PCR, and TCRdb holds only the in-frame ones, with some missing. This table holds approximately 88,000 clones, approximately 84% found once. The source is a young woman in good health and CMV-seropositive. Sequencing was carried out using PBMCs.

CDR3 protein: CASSPPWPRAYEQYF. DNA of the CDR3: TGTGCCAGCAGCCCACCCTGGCCGAGGGCCTACGAGCAGTACTTC. The chain has TRBV5-6 and TRBJ2-7, with D perhaps TRBD2 (5 bases). Germline V gene data show CDR1 as SGHDT and CDR2 as YYEEEE. With 4 bases removed from V and 2 bases from J, the gap between germline ends came to 16 bases. The CDR3 loop spans 15 amino acids.